The 13 T cell receptor beta chains below come from one sample, sequenced in a study of blood T cell repertoires in COVID-19. Generated by immunoSEQ multiplex PCR, the TCRdb table keeps only in-frame clones and is missing some. The sample carries 30,000 to 35,000 clones, approximately 86% recorded once. Sequencing was done on a sample of peripheral blood. The source is a man aged 70-80 years with acute or convalescent COVID-19.

The chain recombines TRBV25-1 with TRBJ1-1; the match to TRBD1 covers 7 bases. V trimming: 0 bases; J trimming: 6 bases; junction bases outside the gene matches: 4. Germline-derived CDR1 and CDR2 are MGHDK and SYGVNS. The CDR3 has 14 amino acids. The DNA for the CDR3 is TGTGCCAGCAGTGAATATGGACAGGCGTCTGAAGCTTTCTTT. Protein product: CASSEYGQASEAFF.

The gene calls are TRBV6-5 and TRBJ1-3, with D possibly TRBD1 on 5 matching bases. Trimming took off 7 bases at V and 4 bases at J, with 14 bases between the two ends. The germline CDR1 and CDR2 sequences are MNHEY and SVGAGI. CDR3 length equals 14 residues. The CDR3 loop reads CASTQGISGNTIYF. The CDR3, as DNA: TGTGCCAGCACTCAGGGAATCTCCGGAAACACCATATATTTT.

The chain recombines TRBV7-2 with TRBJ2-1, with a tentative D call TRBD2 (5 bases). This CDR3 has 13 residues. Trimming shortened V by 10 bases and J by 0 bases, and 10 bases separated the two germline ends. Germline CDR1 reads SGHTA; CDR2 reads FQGNSA. As DNA, the CDR3 is TGTGCCACCAGTGCGGGCTCCTACAATGAGCAGTTCTTC. It encodes CATSAGSYNEQFF.

The gene calls are TRBV19 and TRBJ2-1; 7 bases line up with TRBD2. V dropped 6 bases and J dropped 7; count of bases not matched to a gene: 12. The CDR3 is 15 residues long. The germline CDR1 and CDR2 sequences are LNHDA and SQIVND (reference sequence). The chain's CDR3 is CASSAGTTKVNEQFF. The CDR3, as DNA: TGTGCCAGTAGCGCCGGGACTACCAAGGTAAATGAGCAGTTCTTC.

V and J are TRBV12-3 or TRBV12-4 and TRBJ2-1, with TRBD1 matching over 7 bases. V lost 6 bases and J lost 7; bases outside the gene matches: 6. CDR3 length: 13 amino acids. The CDR3 region is CASRTGIANEQFF. DNA for the CDR3: TGTGCCAGCAGGACAGGGATTGCGAATGAGCAGTTCTTC.

CDR3 DNA: TGTGCCAGCAGCAACCCGGGACAGGGGGGTCGAAAAGAGAACACTGAAGCTTTCTTT. Amino acid sequence: CASSNPGQGGRKENTEAFF. The chain recombines TRBV6-2 or TRBV6-3 with TRBJ1-1; TRBD1 matches 11 bases. This CDR3 region has 19 residues. With V trimmed by 6 bases and J by 1 base, 16 bases remained unmatched. Germline V gene data show CDR1 as MNHEY and CDR2 as SVGEGT.

The J gene is TRBJ1-6, the V gene TRBV27; weak D call: TRBD1 (6 bases). The CDR3 totals 14 residues. Per the germline V gene, CDR1 is MNHEY and CDR2 is SMNVEV (reference sequence). V was cut by 3 bases and J by 7 bases, with 10 bases left in between. CDR3 in amino acids: CASSFQGRNSPLHF. CDR3 nucleotides: TGTGCCAGCAGTTTTCAGGGGCGGAATTCACCCCTCCACTTT.

This clone appeared a single time. J is TRBJ1-6 and V is TRBV7-2, with D maybe TRBD1 (6 bases). V dropped 7 bases and J dropped 7 bases, with 17 bases sitting between them. CDR1 is SGHTA, CDR2 FQGNSA, per germline. The CDR3 contains 15 residues. The CDR3 region has the DNA TGTGCCAGCACCGTTGGGGCAGGGGACAATTCACCCCTCCACTTT. It specifies CASTVGAGDNSPLHF.

The chain joins TRBV3-1 (or the pseudogene TRBV3-2) to TRBJ2-1; TRBD1 aligns across 7 bases. Germline values: CDR1 LGHDT, CDR2 YNNKEL (reference sequence). CDR3 length equals 15 residues. The V and J ends lost 4 bases and 2 bases, in that order; junction bases with no gene match: 5. The CDR3 nucleotides are TGTGCCAGCAGCCTGCCGGGACAGACCTACAATGAGCAGTTCTTC. It specifies CASSLPGQTYNEQFF.

This chain uses TRBV5-1 with TRBJ2-4; 9 nucleotides line up with TRBD2. This CDR3 comprises 18 residues. V lost 4 bases, J lost 0 bases, and 11 bases stayed unmatched. The V gene's germline CDR1 is SGHRS and CDR2 YFSETQ. The CDR3 nucleotides read TGCGCCAGCAGCGAACGGACTAGCGCAACATTAGCCAAAAACATTCAGTACTTC. Amino acid sequence: CASSERTSATLAKNIQYF.

The genes are TRBV20-1 and TRBJ1-2, with 7 positions matching TRBD1. The V gene end was trimmed by 4 bases and the J gene end by 6 bases; junction bases not matched to a gene: 2. Germline V gives CDR1 DFQATT, CDR2 SNEGSKA (reference sequence). CDR3 length equals 11 residues. The chain's CDR3 is CSATTGNGYTF. CDR3 nucleotide sequence: TGCAGTGCTACGACAGGGAATGGCTACACCTTC.

The genes are TRBV7-9 and TRBJ2-7, with 8 bases fitting TRBD1. CDR1 is SEHNR, CDR2 FQNEAQ, per germline (reference sequence). CDR3 length equals 14 residues. The J segment lost 1 base and the V segment lost 3 bases, leaving 2 bases of the junction unmatched. Here the CDR3 DNA reads TGTGCCAGCAGCTTCGACAGGGGATCCTACGAGCAGTACTTC. It codes for CASSFDRGSYEQYF.

The chain uses TRBV2 and TRBJ1-6; 7 bases agree with TRBD1. CDR3 length equals 16 residues. Germline V gene lookup returns CDR1 SNHLY and CDR2 FYNNEI. After removal of 3 bases from V and 2 bases from J, the junction contained 4 bases not matched to a gene. CDR3 sequence (DNA): TGTGCCAGCAGTGAGAACAGGGGCGCCTATAATTCACCCCTCCACTTT. Protein sequence: CASSENRGAYNSPLHF.